Shown below are 30 T cell receptor beta chains from a single sample sequenced in a study of T cells in Graves' hyperthyroidism and ophthalmopathy. Amplified TCR beta CDR3 regions derived from RNA transcripts. The TCR CDR3 was amplified in a first-round RT-PCR using the HTBI primer set. TCRdb passed the multiplex PCR reads through MiXCR, listing each CDR3 protein once. The sample holds almost 600,000 distinct CDR3 sequences; about 45% are singletons and the top ten take about 8.3%. The sequencing input was peripheral blood or thyroid tissue (not recorded which). Every receptor here comes from a woman between 18 and 29 years old with Graves' hyperthyroidism.

This clonotype has only a few counts. V gene TRBV10-1 combines with J gene TRBJ2-7; the D gene is possibly TRBD1 (5 bases). The germline V and J ends were trimmed by 7 bases and 5 bases, with 18 bases remaining between them. This CDR3 has 14 amino acids. CDR1 is WNHNN and CDR2 is SYGVQD in the germline V gene (reference sequence). Here the CDR3 reads CASNNDRAGNEQYF. Written as DNA, the CDR3 is TGCGCCAGCAATAACGACAGAGCCGGTAACGAGCAGTACTTC.

V gene TRBV5-5 combines with J gene TRBJ1-2, with a weak D call TRBD1 (6 bases). The CDR3 is made up of 14 amino acids. Germline CDR1 reads SGHKS; CDR2 reads YYEKEE (reference sequence). V lost 0 bases, J lost 10 bases, and 16 bases lay in between. As DNA, the CDR3 is TGTGCCAGCAGCTTGGACGGGGGCCCTGGGGACTACACCTTC. Protein product: CASSLDGGPGDYTF.

The rearrangement links TRBV29-1 to TRBJ1-2; 7 nucleotides agree with TRBD1. CDR3 size: 12 residues. With 8 bases clipped from V and 4 bases from J, the junction kept 7 bases outside the gene matches. Per the germline V gene, CDR1 is SQVTM and CDR2 is ANQGSEA. The CDR3 sequence is CSLMAGGYGYTF. The CDR3 nucleotides read TGCAGCTTGATGGCAGGGGGCTATGGCTACACCTTC.

The genes are TRBV20-1 and TRBJ2-7; TRBD1 matches 10 bases. Looked up from germline, CDR1 is DFQATT and CDR2 is SNEGSKA (reference sequence). CDR3 length: 14 amino acids. Germline trimming cut 3 bases from V and 4 bases from J; bases unmatched to any gene: 6. The CDR3 DNA reads TGCAGTGCTAGTGGCAGGGACAGGGGTTACGAGCAGTACTTC. Protein sequence: CSASGRDRGYEQYF.

This chain connects TRBV7-9 to TRBJ1-4, with 12 nucleotides matching TRBD1. The ends lost 3 bases at V and 8 bases at J; junction bases unmatched: 7. Per the germline V gene, CDR1 is SEHNR and CDR2 is FQNEAQ (reference sequence). The CDR3 is 16 residues long. The DNA for the CDR3 is TGTGCCAGCAGCTTGGTAGGGACAGGGGGCCAGGAAAAACTGTTTTTT. Its protein is CASSLVGTGGQEKLFF.

This clonotype was counted a few times. Its ends do not fully match the called genes, so a read error is possible. The rearrangement links TRBV13 to TRBJ1-3; D perhaps matches TRBD1 (6 bases). This CDR3 region has 17 residues. Germline values: CDR1 PRHDT, CDR2 FYEKMQ (reference sequence). CDR3 in DNA: TGTGCCAGCAGCCCGACAGGATTCACCAGCTCTGGAAACACCACATATTTT. The encoded protein is CASSPTGFTSSGNTTYF.

J is TRBJ1-2 and V is TRBV2; no clear D gene. The CDR3 sequence is 12 residues long. Germline values: CDR1 SNHLY, CDR2 FYNNEI. Trimming left V 6 bases short and J 7 bases short, with 12 bases between. CDR3 nucleotide sequence: TGTGCCAGCAGCTTCAGCGGGAGTGGCTACACCTTC. This gives the protein CASSFSGSGYTF.

This clonotype was picked up many times. This chain uses TRBV19 with TRBJ1-2; a weak D match, TRBD1 (6 bases). Trimming shortened V by 5 bases and J by 6 bases, and 10 bases separated the two germline ends. CDR1 and CDR2 (germline): LNHDA, SQIVND (reference sequence). The CDR3 spans 12 residues. CDR3 coding DNA: TGTGCCAGTAGTCCAGGGGCACATGGCTACACCTTC. Translating gives CASSPGAHGYTF.

J is TRBJ1-6 and V is TRBV19, with 10 positions matching TRBD1. The germline gives CDR1 LNHDA, CDR2 SQIVND (reference sequence). The CDR3 covers 14 residues. V shed 8 bases, J shed 8 bases, and the junction held 6 bases outside the gene matches. The CDR3 region is CASVRDRGYSPLHF. The CDR3 DNA reads TGTGCCAGTGTCCGGGACAGGGGTTATTCACCCCTCCACTTT.

This clonotype was found a few times. This CDR3 reads CASSEAYSEGEKLFF. DNA for the CDR3: TGTGCCAGCAGCGAGGCTTACTCCGAGGGGGAAAAACTGTTTTTT. The chain employs TRBV5-4 and TRBJ1-4; possible D gene TRBD1, 5 bases. Germline V lookup: CDR1 SGHNT, CDR2 YYREEE (reference sequence). V lost 4 bases and J 8 bases, leaving 18 bases between the germline ends. The CDR3 is 15 residues long.

In the case of this clonotype: A clone one base away is much larger, so this may be a read error. The chain joins TRBV4-1 to TRBJ1-1, with a tentative D call TRBD1 (5 bases). CDR1 MGHRA and CDR2 YSYEKL come from the germline V gene. The length of the CDR3 is 13 residues. DNA for the CDR3: TGCGCCGGCAGCCAACCAGGGCCCACTGAAGCTTTCTTT. Protein sequence: CAGSQPGPTEAFF.

This clonotype occurred many times. The germline gene is not matched at one end of the junction; a read error may be the cause. The rearrangement uses TRBV27 and TRBJ1-1; tentatively, D is TRBD1 (5 bases). CDR1 and CDR2 (germline): MNHEY, SMNVEV (reference sequence). CDR3 length equals 12 residues. The CDR3 DNA reads TGCGCCAGCAGTGACAGGAACACTGAAGCTTTCTTT. Protein product: CASSDRNTEAFF.

Many counts were recorded for this clonotype. The chain couples TRBV2 to TRBJ2-7; possibly TRBD1 or TRBD2 for D (5 bases each). This CDR3 contains 20 residues. From germline, CDR1 is SNHLY and CDR2 FYNNEI. The germline V and J ends were trimmed by 5 bases and 1 base, with 30 bases remaining between them. As DNA, the CDR3 is TGTGCCAGCAGTAACCCAGGGTTACGTTGGCTAGCTCTTTCGTCCTACGAGCAGTACTTC. This sequence encodes CASSNPGLRWLALSSYEQYF.

This sequence joins TRBV20-1 and TRBJ1-2, with unresolved D. The CDR3 loop spans 14 amino acids. Trimming removed 0 bases at V and 5 bases at J, with 13 bases between. Germline-derived CDR1 and CDR2 are DFQATT and SNEGSKA (reference sequence). CDR3 bases: TGCAGTGCTAGAGAGACTAGCGGGAGTTATGGCTACACCTTC. The encoded protein is CSARETSGSYGYTF.

The chain has TRBV29-1 and TRBJ1-1; D might be TRBD1 (6 bases). CDR1 is SQVTM, CDR2 ANQGSEA, per germline. Trimming removed 8 bases at V and 7 bases at J, with 11 bases between. The CDR3 covers 10 residues. CDR3 region: CSRADSEAFF. The CDR3 DNA follows: TGCAGCCGCGCGGACAGTGAAGCTTTCTTT.

As for this clonotype: One base away lies a much larger clone, so this may be a sequencing read error. The V call is TRBV19, the J call TRBJ2-5; 9 nucleotides agree with TRBD2. Unmatched junction bases numbered 8, after V lost 5 bases and J lost 10 bases. Germline CDR1 is LNHDA and CDR2 is SQIVND (reference sequence). The CDR3 totals 13 residues. CDR3 sequence: CASSGRLADIQYF. The CDR3 region has the DNA TGTGCCAGTAGTGGAAGACTAGCGGATATCCAGTACTTC.

On this clonotype itself: This may stem from a read error, because a much larger clone lies one nucleotide away. The chain combines TRBV3-1 with TRBJ2-7, with 8 nucleotides matching TRBD1. Germline lookup yields CDR1 LGHDT and CDR2 YNNKEL (reference sequence). This CDR3 comprises 15 residues. Here the CDR3 reads CASSHQGAPNYGQYF. For the CDR3, the DNA is TGTGCCAGCAGCCATCAGGGGGCGCCTAACTACGGGCAGTACTTC.

The V gene is TRBV20-1, the J gene TRBJ2-7; 14 nucleotides match TRBD2. V lost 2 bases and J lost 5; bases outside the gene matches: 8. Germline CDR1 and CDR2: DFQATT and SNEGSKA (reference sequence). This CDR3 contains 16 residues. The CDR3 DNA reads as TGCAGTGCTAGACACGGACTAGCGGGAGGTAGAGACGAGCAGTACTTC. Translating gives CSARHGLAGGRDEQYF.

In this sample, this clonotype turned up many times. V and J are TRBV7-9 and TRBJ1-6; 7 bases agree with TRBD1. The germline V gene encodes CDR1 SEHNR and CDR2 FQNEAQ (reference sequence). Losses at the gene ends were 5 bases for V and 5 bases for J; bases not matched to a gene: 3. The CDR3 spans 14 residues. CDR3 region: CASSLTGDNSPLHF. CDR3 sequence (DNA): TGTGCCAGCAGCCTTACAGGGGATAATTCACCCCTCCACTTT.

This sequence joins TRBV29-1 and TRBJ2-6, with a possible D match to TRBD1 (5 bases). CDR3 length equals 14 residues. Germline V gene lookup returns CDR1 SQVTM and CDR2 ANQGSEA. The V and J ends lost 4 bases and 2 bases respectively, with 9 bases between them. This chain's CDR3 is CSVGARAGANVLTF. CDR3 DNA: TGCAGCGTTGGGGCCAGGGCTGGGGCCAACGTCCTGACTTTC.

This clonotype was seen repeatedly, ten times or more. The gene calls are TRBV7-9 and TRBJ1-1; the match to TRBD1 covers 9 bases. CDR1 SEHNR and CDR2 FQNEAQ come from the germline V gene (reference sequence). V dropped 5 bases and J dropped 4; count of bases not matched to a gene: 8. The CDR3 covers 15 residues. CDR3 DNA: TGTGCCAGCAGCCCAGTGACAGGGGGAAGCACTGAAGCTTTCTTT. Encoded protein: CASSPVTGGSTEAFF.

V is TRBV7-6 and J is TRBJ2-3; no definite D call. Germline V gene data show CDR1 as SGHVS and CDR2 as FNYEAQ. With 0 bases removed from V and 6 bases from J, the gap between germline ends came to 10 bases. CDR3 length: 14 residues. DNA of the CDR3: TGTGCCAGCAGCTTAGCCCCCCCCGGGGATACGCAGTATTTT. Translated, it gives CASSLAPPGDTQYF.

This clonotype was detected a few times. At one end the junction does not follow the germline gene, possibly because of a read error. This chain links TRBV7-4 with TRBJ1-3; TRBD1 matches at 9 bases. The CDR3 is 15 residues long. Looked up from germline, CDR1 is SGHVT and CDR2 is SQSDAQ. CDR3 amino acids: CASSETGGTGNTIYF. CDR3 sequence (DNA): TGCGCCAGCAGCGAGACAGGGGGAACTGGAAACACCATATATTTT. Full variable domain (remainder filled in from reference TRBV7-4 and TRBJ1-3): GAGVSQSPRYKVAKRGRDVALRCDSISGHVTLYWYRQTLGQGSEVLTYSQSDAQRDKSGRPSGRFSAERPERSVSTLKIQRTEQGDSAVYLCASSETGGTGNTIYFGEGSWLTVV.

This clonotype was recorded many times. This chain joins TRBV30 and TRBJ2-5; D possibly matches TRBD1 or TRBD2 (5 bases each). The CDR3 totals 13 residues. CDR1 is GTSNPN, CDR2 SVGIG, per germline (reference sequence). V lost 5 bases and J lost 6, with 16 bases in between. The CDR3 region has the DNA TGTGCCTGGCGGGGACGTGGCGGGCAGACCCAGTACTTC. This encodes CAWRGRGGQTQYF.

The V and J genes are TRBV29-1 and TRBJ1-1; D gene ambiguous. CDR1 and CDR2 from the germline V gene are SQVTM and ANQGSEA. The CDR3 is 13 amino acids. V was clipped by 8 bases and J by 5 bases, with 18 bases between them. The CDR3 protein is CSIPGRGLTEAFF. The CDR3 nucleotides read TGCAGCATCCCGGGGAGAGGGTTGACTGAAGCTTTCTTT. Full variable domain (rest looked up from reference TRBV29-1 and TRBJ1-1): SAVISQKPSRDICQRGTSLTIQCQVDSQVTMMFWYRQQPGQSLTLIATANQGSEATYESGFVIDKFPISRPNLTFSTLTVSNMSPEDSSIYLCSIPGRGLTEAFFGQGTRLTVV.

The chain employs TRBV7-9 and TRBJ2-7, with 7 nucleotides matching TRBD2. Trimming at V came to 6 bases and at J to 4 bases, leaving 9 bases not matched to a gene. In germline, CDR1 is SEHNR, CDR2 FQNEAQ (reference sequence). The CDR3 covers 14 residues. CDR3 sequence: CASSPPLAVYEQYF. The CDR3 bases are TGTGCCAGCAGTCCACCGCTAGCGGTTTACGAGCAGTACTTC.

This clonotype has more than one count but fewer than ten. The chain combines TRBV4-3 with TRBJ2-7; D unclear. V lost 8 bases to trimming and J lost 6 bases, with 20 bases between them. Germline V gene lookup returns CDR1 LGHNA and CDR2 YSLEER. CDR3 size: 14 residues. CDR3 loop: CASGKIGLPTEQYF. In nucleotides, the CDR3 is TGCGCCAGCGGCAAGATTGGCTTACCGACCGAGCAGTACTTC.

This chain links TRBV7-6 with TRBJ2-2; D unclear. From germline, CDR1 is SGHVS and CDR2 FNYEAQ. The ends were cut back, 2 bases at V and 5 bases at J, with 9 bases in the middle. The length of the CDR3 is 14 residues. CDR3 residues: CASSLSPGTGELFF. The CDR3 DNA reads TGTGCCAGCAGCTTATCTCCCGGGACCGGGGAGCTGTTTTTT.

There are many counts of this clonotype. This rearrangement joins TRBV5-6 to TRBJ2-7, with TRBD2 as a possible D gene (6 bases). Germline CDR1 SGHDT, CDR2 YYEEEE. V lost 5 bases, J lost 3 bases, and 15 bases lay in between. The CDR3 spans 14 residues. The CDR3 sequence is CASSLRGIYYEQYF. The CDR3 coding sequence is TGTGCCAGCAGTCTCCGCGGGATATACTACGAGCAGTACTTC.

The chain joins TRBV20-1 to TRBJ2-3, with TRBD2 matching over 8 bases. Germline trimming cut 3 bases from V and 0 bases from J; bases unmatched to any gene: 2. Looked up from germline, CDR1 is DFQATT and CDR2 is SNEGSKA (reference sequence). The CDR3 covers 14 residues. The CDR3 nucleotides are TGCAGTGCTAGTCGGGAGGGGAGCACAGATACGCAGTATTTT. It codes for CSASREGSTDTQYF.